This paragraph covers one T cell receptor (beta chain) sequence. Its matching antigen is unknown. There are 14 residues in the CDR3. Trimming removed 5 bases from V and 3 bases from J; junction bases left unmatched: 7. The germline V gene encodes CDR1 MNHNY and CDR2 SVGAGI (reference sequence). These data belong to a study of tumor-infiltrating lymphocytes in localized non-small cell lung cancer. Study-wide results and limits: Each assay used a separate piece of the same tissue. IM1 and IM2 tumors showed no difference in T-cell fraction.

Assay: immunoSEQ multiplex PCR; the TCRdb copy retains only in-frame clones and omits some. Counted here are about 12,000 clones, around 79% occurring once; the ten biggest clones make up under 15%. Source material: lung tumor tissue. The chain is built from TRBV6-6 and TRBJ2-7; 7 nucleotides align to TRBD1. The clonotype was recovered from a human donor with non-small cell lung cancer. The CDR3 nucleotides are TGTGCCAGCAGTACAAACAGGGGCGGCTACGAGCAGTACTTC. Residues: CASSTNRGGYEQYF.